This T cell receptor beta chain came from a study of cytomegalovirus exposure and HLA in healthy donors. In the PCR, 60 Vbeta and 13 Jbeta primers were used. The data were produced by immunoSEQ multiplex PCR, yet TCRdb's version contains in-frame clones alone and is incomplete. In all, the sample yields roughly 35,000 clones. The J segment lost 5 bases and the V segment lost 0 bases, leaving 6 bases of the junction unmatched. The length of the CDR3 is 16 residues. Germline V gives CDR1 LGHNA, CDR2 YSLEER. Input material: PBMCs. The source is a woman between 35 and 50 years old in good health and CMV-seropositive. This chain connects TRBV4-3 to TRBJ1-1, with 10 bases that match TRBD1. In DNA, the CDR3 is TGCGCCAGCAGCCAAGATAAGGGACAGGGGACGACTGAAGCTTTCTTT. This gives the protein CASSQDKGQGTTEAFF.